These 8 T cell receptor beta chains originate from one sample sequenced in a study of cytomegalovirus exposure and HLA in healthy donors. PCR primers comprised 60 Vbeta and 13 Jbeta primers. TCRdb keeps only in-frame clones here, not all; method: immunoSEQ multiplex PCR. The sample lists 200,000 or so clones; 60% to 80% were seen once. Sequencing was carried out using PBMCs. Receptors originate from a woman younger than 45 in good health and CMV-seropositive.

This clone was picked up one time. This rearrangement joins TRBV4-3 to TRBJ1-6; no clear D. Trimming removed 1 base at V and 6 bases at J, with 13 bases between. CDR1 and CDR2 (germline): LGHNA, YSLEER. The CDR3 has 16 residues. DNA for the CDR3: TGCGCCAGCAGCCAAGGTCGGCAGGTTCTTAATTCACCCCTCCACTTT. Encoded protein: CASSQGRQVLNSPLHF.

As regards this clone: Other DNA variants within this sample encode the same CDR3. J is TRBJ1-2 and V is TRBV20-1; D is ambiguous. V was trimmed by 6 bases and J by 2 bases, leaving 7 bases between them. CDR3 size: 11 residues. CDR1 DFQATT and CDR2 SNEGSKA come from the germline V gene (reference sequence). CDR3 sequence: CSASGNYGYTF. The CDR3 region has the DNA TGCAGTGCGAGCGGGAACTATGGCTACACCTTC.

This clone has more than one count but fewer than ten. V gene TRBV5-6 combines with J gene TRBJ1-2; possible D gene TRBD1, 5 bases. The CDR3 has 12 amino acids. V lost 3 bases and J 4 bases, leaving 7 bases between the germline ends. Germline CDR1 and CDR2: SGHDT and YYEEEE. CDR3 in DNA: TGTGCCAGCAGCTGGGGGGTCTATGGCTACACCTTC. This translates into CASSWGVYGYTF.

The rearrangement joins TRBV6-1 to TRBJ2-7; the match to TRBD2 covers 7 bases. Unmatched junction bases numbered 4, after V lost 3 bases and J lost 2 bases. CDR3 length: 14 amino acids. Germline V lookup: CDR1 MNHNS, CDR2 SASEGT. The CDR3 sequence is CASSDPGGAYEQYF. DNA of the CDR3: TGTGCCAGCAGTGACCCGGGAGGCGCCTACGAGCAGTACTTC.

This chain connects TRBV7-9 to TRBJ2-5; D is undetermined. Between the trimmed V and J ends, which lost 2 bases and 5 bases, there was a span of 9 bases. CDR1 and CDR2 (germline): SEHNR, FQNEAQ (reference sequence). The CDR3 is made up of 13 amino acids. The CDR3 is CASSLKLWETQYF. The CDR3 DNA sequence: TGTGCCAGCAGCTTAAAGCTGTGGGAGACCCAGTACTTC.

The J gene is TRBJ2-1, the V gene TRBV9; a weak D match, TRBD1 (7 bases). This CDR3 spans 16 amino acids. Germline loops: CDR1 SGDLS, CDR2 YYNGEE. The V gene lost 0 bases and the J gene lost 2 bases, with 12 bases spanning the gap. The CDR3 protein is CASSVAGGPAYNEQFF. CDR3 sequence (DNA): TGTGCCAGCAGCGTAGCAGGGGGGCCCGCCTACAATGAGCAGTTCTTC.

The chain carries TRBV27 and TRBJ1-5, with D perhaps matching TRBD1 (6 bases). This CDR3 contains 15 residues. Trimming cost V 8 bases and J 0 bases, with 14 bases left between them. CDR1 and CDR2 (germline): MNHEY, SMNVEV (reference sequence). The CDR3 DNA follows: TGTGCCAGCCGGACGGGACATTATAGCAATCAGCCCCAGCATTTT. It translates to CASRTGHYSNQPQHF.

This clone was seen just once. The chain carries TRBV6-1 and TRBJ1-3; D gene uncertain. This CDR3 is built from 14 residues. Germline loops: CDR1 MNHNS, CDR2 SASEGT. V gave up 0 bases and J gave up 3 bases, with 6 bases separating them. The chain's CDR3 is CASSEAWSGNTIYF. The CDR3 bases are TGTGCCAGCAGTGAAGCGTGGAGTGGAAACACCATATATTTT.